Included here is one T cell receptor beta chain sequence, with context. Its antigen is currently not known. Base qualities are not recorded, but no much larger clone differs from it by a single base. CD8 naive samples consisted of CD45RO-negative cells that were positively selected for CCR7, yielding a CD45RA+CCR7+ population without TemRA cells. Healthy HIV-negative adults with no recently reported acute infections or vaccinations were included as donors. Every donor was a Caucasian adult living in Nashville, Tennessee, USA. Blood was collected by leukapheresis, and PBMCs were isolated by Ficoll-Histopaque density gradient centrifugation and then cryopreserved in liquid nitrogen vapor phase. Analytical flow cytometry was used to check the purity and quantity of every magnetically sorted T cell population. From each sorted fraction, genomic DNA was isolated and quantified by UV absorbance on a Nanodrop 2000c.

TCR CDR3 regions were amplified from genomic DNA by multiplex PCR using the deep immunoSEQ assay. For each cell subset, the extracted genomic DNA was distributed evenly across all wells of several immunoSEQ 96-well plates, and each plate served as one replicate. For sorted subsets, 150 to 250 ng of genomic DNA, equivalent to some 30,000 T cell genomes, went into each replicate PCR. The purified libraries were quantified using a Qubit 3.0 fluorometer, sized with a Bioanalyzer 2100, and then quantified again using the KAPA Library Quantification kit. A separate single-read 150-cycle Illumina NextSeq 550 flow cell was used to sequence each immunoSEQ 96-well plate. Turning to the authors' computational methods: Because the immunoSEQ output included only junctional sequences and no quality scores, the filtering could not be the same as the filtering used for full-length reads. Sequences were annotated with PyIR, a Python wrapper for IgBLAST v1.9, and V/J genes and CDR3 were assigned using IMGT germline references. Reads were removed for weak V/J assignments (E-value above 1e-6), missing CDR3, stop codons, out-of-frame junctions, or ambiguous translated residues. A V3J clonotype was defined by an identical inferred V gene, J gene, and CDR3 amino acid sequence. To compute the percentage overlap between repertoires, the number of shared unique clonotypes was divided by the size of the smaller repertoire. RTK rarefaction, the Chao1 estimator, and Recon v2.1 estimates of unobserved clonotypes were used to assess repertoire richness. Generation probabilities for all TCRbeta clonotypes obtained by the gDNA method from four donors were computed using OLGA. This immuneACCESS table, as held by TCRdb, lists in-frame sequences with V and J called but not all clones. Of the missing ones, under half trace to an unresolved V gene in checked studies; the others have no known cause. D and trimming come from the DNA, and the V and J calls and clone size come from that table. For this sample the table gives 600,000 or so clones, of which 98% were detected only once. The top ten constitute more than 0.3% of the sample.

The trim is 3 bases for V and 2 bases for J, with a gap of 10 bases between the germline ends. The CDR3 covers 15 residues, taking in both the cysteine and the phenylalanine. Kept here is only the CDR3 DNA, which spans 45 bases and is read in frame from base 1. Reading the germline V gene gives CDR1 LGHNT and CDR2 FRNRAP. This record belongs to a study of shared clonotypes between healthy human individuals (dated by TCRdb to 2018 to 2020). Turning to the overall study: The cohort comprised a couple of women and a few men aged 18 to 49 years. Per donor, three plates each were used for CD4 naive and CD4 memory, two for CD8 naive, and one for CD8 memory. To estimate repertoire size and how much clonotypes are shared between individuals, the study performed deep sequencing of blood TCR repertoires from a handful of healthy adults. Between about 0.8 and 9 billion PBMCs per donor were obtained by leukapheresis. Different laboratories and diverse techniques were used to prepare libraries and sequence TCR repertoires, to increase sequencing depth and limit assay-specific biases. Beyond this particular receptor, the publication reports: Naive subsets generally had larger estimated clonotype richness than memory subsets. The genetic and exposure-history diversity represented was limited by the small number of donors. Incomplete sequencing was indicated by rarefaction of sorted-subset datasets, despite the large sequencing depth. Higher generation probabilities were observed for clonotypes shared by all four sorted-subset donors than for non-shared clonotypes. Pairwise subsampling led to the expectation that sequencing depth would affect the degree of clonotype sharing among donors. Sharing across several donors was observed for around 5% of naive CD4, about 4% of naive CD8, roughly 2.4% of memory CD4, and over 0.3% of memory CD8 clonotypes. Only blood was sampled, and tissue TCR repertoires likely differ from those in blood.

The origin of this receptor is a man aged 25 to 45 in good health. The sequenced sample was naive CD8+ T cells sorted from blood. The cell subset or site tag for this specimen amounts to: CD45RA+CCR7+. The sequence joins TRBV12-5 to TRBJ2-2; confidence is insufficient to name the D gene. The CDR3 has the sequence CASGFRQDNTGELFF. The base sequence is TGTGCTAGTGGTTTTCGTCAGGACAACACCGGGGAGCTGTTTTTT.